The T cell receptor (beta chain) described here comes from a study of cytomegalovirus exposure and HLA in healthy donors. V was trimmed by 0 bases and J by 5 bases, leaving 5 bases between them. Germline CDR1 and CDR2: SGDLS and YYNGEE. This CDR3 has 12 residues. Study-level results: Some highly shared sequence variants likely arose as a pipeline artifact.

For this clone: The antigen is unknown.

PCR amplification relied on 60 Vbeta primers (plus 13 Jbeta primers). Clones were sequenced by immunoSEQ multiplex PCR, and TCRdb holds only the in-frame ones, with some missing. This repertoire includes about 34,000 clones. Sequenced sample: PBMCs. The source is a woman between 40 and 55 years old in good health and CMV-seropositive. V usage is TRBV9 and J usage is TRBJ2-5; D not resolved. CDR3 DNA sequence: TGTGCCAGCAGCGTAGTGGAGGAGACCCAGTACTTC. Amino acids: CASSVVEETQYF.